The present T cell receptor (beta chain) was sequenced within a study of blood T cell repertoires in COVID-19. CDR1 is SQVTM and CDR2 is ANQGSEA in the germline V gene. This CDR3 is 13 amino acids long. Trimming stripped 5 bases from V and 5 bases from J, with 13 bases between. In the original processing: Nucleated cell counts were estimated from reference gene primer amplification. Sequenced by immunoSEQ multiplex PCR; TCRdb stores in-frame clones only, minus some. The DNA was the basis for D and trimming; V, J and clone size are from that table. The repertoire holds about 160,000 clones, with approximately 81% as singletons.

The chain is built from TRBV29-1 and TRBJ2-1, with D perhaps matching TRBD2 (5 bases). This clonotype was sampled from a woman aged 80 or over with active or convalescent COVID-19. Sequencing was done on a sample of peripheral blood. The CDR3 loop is CSVLVMRDNEQFF. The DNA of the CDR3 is TGCAGCGTTCTCGTAATGAGGGACAATGAGCAGTTCTTC.